A single sample is the source of the 20 T cell receptor beta chains below, sequenced in a study of early T cells in non-severe SARS-CoV-2 infection. TCRdb reanalysed the 5' RACE reads using MiXCR and keeps one entry per CDR3 protein. The data show about 82,000 distinct CDR3 sequences, less than 15% seen once. The sample was whole blood. The origin of the receptors is an adult who was a healthcare worker with PCR-confirmed SARS-CoV-2 infection or an uninfected control (not recorded which).

The chain links TRBV29-1 to TRBJ2-4, with TRBD2 as a possible D gene (5 bases). Germline V CDR1 and CDR2: SQVTM, ANQGSEA. This CDR3 comprises 12 residues. V was shortened by 7 bases and J by 4 bases, with 11 bases between the two germline ends. The CDR3, as DNA: TGCAGCGCTGAGGGCAGTAAAAACATTCAGTACTTC. Encoded protein: CSAEGSKNIQYF. Together with reference TRBV29-1 and TRBJ2-4, the CDR3 gives the full variable domain: SAVISQKPSRDICQRGTSLTIQCQVDSQVTMMFWYRQQPGQSLTLIATANQGSEATYESGFVIDKFPISRPNLTFSTLTVSNMSPEDSSIYLCSAEGSKNIQYFGAGTRLSVL.

V is TRBV18 and J is TRBJ1-1, with D possibly being TRBD1 (5 bases). Germline CDR1 and CDR2: KGHSH and LQKENI. The V end lost 6 bases, the J end lost 2 bases, and 13 bases lay between the germline ends. This CDR3 spans 14 amino acids. The CDR3 sequence is CASSQSDSNTEAFF. The CDR3 DNA reads TGTGCCAGCTCCCAGAGCGACAGCAACACTGAAGCTTTCTTT. Using reference TRBV18 and TRBJ1-1 for the parts outside the CDR3, the full variable domain is NAGVMQNPRHLVRRRGQEARLRCSPMKGHSHVYWYRQLPEEGLKFMVYLQKENIIDESGMPKERFSAEFPKEGPSILRIQQVVRGDSAAYFCASSQSDSNTEAFFGQGTRLTVV.

The rearrangement links TRBV29-1 to TRBJ1-4; no reliable D call. V was pared by 7 bases and J by 4 bases, with 4 bases between. Per germline, CDR1 SQVTM and CDR2 ANQGSEA. The CDR3 has 10 residues. CDR3 nucleotides: TGCAGCGCCCTTAATGAAAAACTGTTTTTT. Its translation: CSALNEKLFF. Filled out from reference TRBV29-1 and TRBJ1-4, the complete variable domain reads SAVISQKPSRDICQRGTSLTIQCQVDSQVTMMFWYRQQPGQSLTLIATANQGSEATYESGFVIDKFPISRPNLTFSTLTVSNMSPEDSSIYLCSALNEKLFFGSGTQLSVL.

This chain uses TRBV9 with TRBJ2-2, with D perhaps matching TRBD1 (6 bases). CDR3 length: 18 amino acids. CDR1 is SGDLS, CDR2 YYNGEE, per germline. V was clipped by 2 bases and J by 1 base, with 18 bases between them. The CDR3 DNA follows: TGTGCCAGCAGCGTGAACCTACGGGACATCCTGAACACCGGGGAGCTGTTTTTT. Translated, it gives CASSVNLRDILNTGELFF.

This chain uses TRBV29-1 with TRBJ2-2, with 7 nucleotides matching TRBD1. CDR3 length: 14 amino acids. Germline V CDR1 and CDR2: SQVTM, ANQGSEA. V was pared by 7 bases and J by 2 bases, with 7 bases of the junction left unmatched. CDR3 sequence: CSARDSINTGELFF. DNA of the CDR3: TGCAGCGCCAGGGACAGCATAAACACCGGGGAGCTGTTTTTT.

This chain connects TRBV20-1 to TRBJ1-1; possible D gene TRBD1, 5 bases. The CDR3 consists of 13 residues. Germline loops: CDR1 DFQATT, CDR2 SNEGSKA (reference sequence). Trimming shortened V by 6 bases and J by 1 base, and 12 bases separated the two germline ends. The CDR3 reads CSAPDIRNTEAFF. In DNA, the CDR3 is TGCAGTGCGCCGGACATACGGAACACTGAAGCTTTCTTT.

The V call is TRBV5-1, the J call TRBJ2-2; 8 bases are a match to TRBD2. V shed 1 base and J 4 bases; nucleotides not matched to a gene: 6. CDR1 is SGHRS, CDR2 YFSETQ, per germline. The CDR3 sequence is 16 residues long. The CDR3 loop reads CASSLWGLDGTGELFF. The CDR3 nucleotides are TGCGCCAGCAGCTTGTGGGGACTAGACGGCACCGGGGAGCTGTTTTTT. The full variable domain, in which reference TRBV5-1 and TRBJ2-2 provide the parts outside the CDR3, is KAGVTQTPRYLIKTRGQQVTLSCSPISGHRSVSWYQQTPGQGLQFLFEYFSETQRNKGNFPGRFSGRQFSNSRSEMNVSTLELGDSALYLCASSLWGLDGTGELFFGEGSRLTVL.

This clonotype showed up just a few times. The gene calls are TRBV20-1 and TRBJ2-3; 9 bases are shared with TRBD2. The CDR3 extends over 19 amino acids. CDR1 is DFQATT, CDR2 SNEGSKA, per germline (reference sequence). The junction had 22 bases not matched to a gene; V was cut back by 3 bases and J by 6 bases. This CDR3 reads CSARDRGVAGDLIGDTQYF. The CDR3 DNA follows: TGCAGTGCTAGGGATAGAGGGGTAGCGGGAGATCTGATCGGGGATACGCAGTATTTT.

In this sample, this clonotype turned up many times. The chain recombines TRBV29-1 with TRBJ1-1, with 7 bases fitting TRBD1. The germline V gene encodes CDR1 SQVTM and CDR2 ANQGSEA. This CDR3 is 14 amino acids long. V lost 3 bases and J lost 10; bases outside the gene matches: 14. The chain's CDR3 is CSVEFADRPRGAFF. The CDR3, as DNA: TGCAGCGTTGAGTTTGCGGACAGGCCTAGGGGAGCTTTCTTT. Variable domain in full (rest from reference TRBV29-1 and TRBJ1-1): SAVISQKPSRDICQRGTSLTIQCQVDSQVTMMFWYRQQPGQSLTLIATANQGSEATYESGFVIDKFPISRPNLTFSTLTVSNMSPEDSSIYLCSVEFADRPRGAFFGQGTRLTVV.

The table lists this clonotype with many counts. The chain carries TRBV18 and TRBJ1-5, with D maybe TRBD1 (6 bases). Trimming took 4 bases from V and 2 from J, leaving 15 bases between them. The CDR3 consists of 16 residues. Germline values: CDR1 KGHSH, CDR2 LQKENI. The CDR3: CASSRQGPVGNQPQHF. CDR3 nucleotides: TGTGCCAGCTCACGGCAGGGGCCAGTGGGCAATCAGCCCCAGCATTTT.

J is TRBJ1-3 and V is TRBV6-5, with D uncertain. This CDR3 spans 15 amino acids. V was clipped by 1 base and J by 4 bases, with 11 bases between them. Germline CDR1 is MNHEY and CDR2 is SVGAGI. The DNA for the CDR3 is TGTGCCAGCAGTTACTTTGGGGTCGGAGGAAACACCATATATTTT. This translates into CASSYFGVGGNTIYF.

This clonotype turned up a few times. The chain has TRBV7-9 and TRBJ2-2, with 12 bases that match TRBD2. CDR1 is SEHNR, CDR2 FQNEAQ, per germline (reference sequence). The CDR3 sequence is 17 residues long. Trimming cost V 5 bases and J 0 bases; bases outside gene matches: 4. The CDR3 DNA follows: TGTGCCAGCAGCCCGGGACTAGCGGGCGCGAACACCGGGGAGCTGTTTTTT. This gives the protein CASSPGLAGANTGELFF.

This clonotype has at least ten counts. The rearrangement links TRBV27 to TRBJ1-5; D uncertain. CDR1 is MNHEY, CDR2 SMNVEV, per germline (reference sequence). This CDR3 comprises 15 residues. V dropped 5 bases and J dropped 1 base, with 12 bases sitting between them. DNA of the CDR3: TGTGCCAGCAGTCCGCCTGGTGAGAGCAATCAGCCCCAGCATTTT. It specifies CASSPPGESNQPQHF.

This clonotype has a handful of counts. The J gene is TRBJ2-2, the V gene TRBV18; TRBD2 matches at 12 bases. The V and J ends lost 6 bases and 0 bases, in that order; junction bases with no gene match: 5. Per the germline V gene, CDR1 is KGHSH and CDR2 is LQKENI. The CDR3 runs to 17 residues. The CDR3 here is CASSPTSGRTNTGELFF. The DNA of the CDR3 is TGTGCCAGCTCCCCTACTAGCGGGAGGACGAACACCGGGGAGCTGTTTTTT. The full variable domain, its missing parts supplied by reference TRBV18 and TRBJ2-2, is NAGVMQNPRHLVRRRGQEARLRCSPMKGHSHVYWYRQLPEEGLKFMVYLQKENIIDESGMPKERFSAEFPKEGPSILRIQQVVRGDSAAYFCASSPTSGRTNTGELFFGEGSRLTVL.

This clonotype was counted ten times or more. This chain links TRBV9 with TRBJ2-7; 10 bases agree with TRBD1. The germline gives CDR1 SGDLS, CDR2 YYNGEE. The CDR3 totals 14 residues. V shed 4 bases, J shed 2 bases, and the junction held 3 bases outside the gene matches. CDR3 residues: CASSSGQGAYEQYF. Here the CDR3 DNA reads TGTGCCAGCAGCTCCGGACAGGGGGCCTACGAGCAGTACTTC.

This clonotype was recorded a few times. The J gene is TRBJ1-3, the V gene TRBV27, with D unresolved. This CDR3 has 14 residues. CDR1 is MNHEY and CDR2 is SMNVEV in the germline V gene (reference sequence). V dropped 6 bases and J dropped 4 bases, with 13 bases sitting between them. The CDR3 DNA reads TGTGCCAGCAGCAACGCCGGAATCGGAAACACCATATATTTT. Amino acids: CASSNAGIGNTIYF.

This clonotype was recorded a few times. This chain uses TRBV3-1 with TRBJ1-1; 8 bases are a match to TRBD1. Per the germline V gene, CDR1 is LGHDT and CDR2 is YNNKEL (reference sequence). J gave up 5 bases and V 1 base, and 3 bases lay outside the gene matches. This CDR3 region has 14 residues. CDR3 in amino acids: CASSQGTGSTEAFF. The CDR3 coding sequence is TGTGCCAGCAGCCAAGGGACAGGGTCGACTGAAGCTTTCTTT.

This clonotype was recorded a few times. The chain employs TRBV7-3 and TRBJ2-1, with 7 bases fitting TRBD1. This CDR3 comprises 16 residues. After removal of 5 bases from V and 3 bases from J, the junction contained 10 bases not matched to a gene. Germline CDR1 SGHTA, CDR2 FQGTGA. This chain's CDR3 is CASSARVQGSYNEQFF. The CDR3 DNA follows: TGTGCCAGCAGCGCACGTGTACAGGGGAGCTACAATGAGCAGTTCTTC.

V usage is TRBV12-3 or TRBV12-4 and J usage is TRBJ2-1, with TRBD1 identical over 8 bases. Trimming at V came to 3 bases and at J to 4 bases, leaving 5 bases not matched to a gene. CDR3 length: 15 residues. The CDR3 region is CASSFSTGGYNEQFF. In nucleotides, the CDR3 is TGTGCCAGCAGTTTCTCCACAGGGGGTTACAATGAGCAGTTCTTC.

This clonotype came up a few times. The chain combines TRBV15 with TRBJ2-1; no definite D call. Germline V gives CDR1 LNHNV, CDR2 YYDKDF (reference sequence). The germline V and J ends were trimmed by 0 bases and 9 bases, with 6 bases remaining between them. This CDR3 has 12 amino acids. CDR3 nucleotides: TGTGCCACCAGCAGAGATAACGGTGAGCAGTTCTTC. Translating it yields CATSRDNGEQFF.